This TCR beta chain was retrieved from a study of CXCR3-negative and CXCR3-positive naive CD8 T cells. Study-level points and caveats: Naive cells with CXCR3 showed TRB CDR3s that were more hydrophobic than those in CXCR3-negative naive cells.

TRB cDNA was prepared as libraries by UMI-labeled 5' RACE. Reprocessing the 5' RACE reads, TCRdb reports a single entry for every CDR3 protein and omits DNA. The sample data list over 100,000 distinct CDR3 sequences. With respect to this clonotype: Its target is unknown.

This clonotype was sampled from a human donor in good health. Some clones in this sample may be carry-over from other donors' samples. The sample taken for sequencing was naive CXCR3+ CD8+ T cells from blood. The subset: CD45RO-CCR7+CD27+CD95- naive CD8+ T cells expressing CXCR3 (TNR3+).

CDR3 sequence: CSVRGRPGEAYNEQFF. The rearrangement links TRBV29-1 to TRBJ2-1; without DNA, the TCRdb call of TRBD1 cannot be checked. The CDR3 extends over 16 amino acids. Germline V CDR1 and CDR2: SQVTM, ANQGSEA.